This is a list of T cell receptor beta chains from one sample in a study of neoadjuvant anti-PD-1 for oral cavity cancer. Only in-frame clones appear in the TCRdb table, and some are missing; sequencing was by immunoSEQ multiplex PCR. Counted here are thousands of clones, 70% occurring once; the ten biggest clones make up about 2.8%. The sample consisted of PBMCs, taken after nivolumab (anti-PD-1) treatment. These receptors all stem from a person between 40 and 85 years old with oral cavity squamous cell carcinoma. CDR3s include the opening cysteine and the closing phenylalanine or tryptophan. Each record gives: CDR3 DNA, CDR3 protein, V gene, D gene, J gene, clone size. D genes are given only for firm matches. Size is omitted from some rows. Given values are once, few, many or a class for expanded clones.

CDR3 DNA: TGCGCCAGCAGTGAGTCGGTTAGAGGTGAGCAGTTCTTC
CDR3 protein: CASSESVRGEQFF
V gene: TRBV10-1
D gene: NA
J gene: TRBJ2-1
clone size: NA

CDR3 DNA: TGCAGCGACCTAAACCGGGACAGGAGGGGCACTGAAGCTTTCTTT
CDR3 protein: CSDLNRDRRGTEAFF
V gene: TRBV29-1
D gene: TRBD1
J gene: TRBJ1-1
clone size: NA

CDR3 DNA: TGTGCCAGCAGCCAGGGACTAGCGGGGGCCTCTAGCACAGATACGCAGTATTTT
CDR3 protein: CASSQGLAGASSTDTQYF
V gene: TRBV7-2
D gene: TRBD2
J gene: TRBJ2-3
clone size: NA

CDR3 DNA: TGTGCCTGGGGAACAGGGGGCCAAGATACGCAGTATTTT
CDR3 protein: CAWGTGGQDTQYF
V gene: TRBV30
D gene: TRBD1
J gene: TRBJ2-3
clone size: NA

CDR3 DNA: TGTGCCAGCAGCTATCAGACTAGCACAGATACGCAGTATTTT
CDR3 protein: CASSYQTSTDTQYF
V gene: TRBV11-3
D gene: NA
J gene: TRBJ2-3
clone size: NA

CDR3 DNA: TGTGCCAGCAGTTATGTGGGTGACAATGAGCAGTTCTTC
CDR3 protein: CASSYVGDNEQFF
V gene: TRBV6-5
D gene: NA
J gene: TRBJ2-1
clone size: NA

CDR3 DNA: TGTGCCAGTAGTATTGAGGGGTCTTCCTACAATGAGCAGTTCTTC
CDR3 protein: CASSIEGSSYNEQFF
V gene: TRBV19
D gene: NA
J gene: TRBJ2-1
clone size: once

CDR3 DNA: TGTGCCAGCTCACCAGCTTTGGGGACAGGGGGACGGTTTAACTATGGCTACACCTTC
CDR3 protein: CASSPALGTGGRFNYGYTF
V gene: TRBV18
D gene: TRBD1
J gene: TRBJ1-2
clone size: NA

CDR3 DNA: TGTGCCACCAGCAGAGGGGGCAGGCTTAATGAAAAACTGTTTTTT
CDR3 protein: CATSRGGRLNEKLFF
V gene: TRBV15
D gene: NA
J gene: TRBJ1-4
clone size: NA

CDR3 DNA: TGTGCCATCAGTGAGTGGTATAGCGGGGGGTCCTACGAGCAGTACTTC
CDR3 protein: CAISEWYSGGSYEQYF
V gene: TRBV10-3
D gene: TRBD2
J gene: TRBJ2-7
clone size: NA

CDR3 DNA: TGCAGTACAGATGGCTACACCTTC
CDR3 protein: CSTDGYTF
V gene: TRBV20-1
D gene: NA
J gene: TRBJ1-2
clone size: NA

CDR3 DNA: TGTGCCAGCAGCGTTACTAGCGGGGCTCCGCAGTATTTT
CDR3 protein: CASSVTSGAPQYF
V gene: TRBV9
D gene: TRBD2
J gene: TRBJ2-3
clone size: once

CDR3 DNA: TGCGCCAGCATTCCTAGCGGGGGGGCCTTCGAGACCCAGTACTTC
CDR3 protein: CASIPSGGAFETQYF
V gene: TRBV10-2
D gene: TRBD2
J gene: TRBJ2-5
clone size: once

CDR3 DNA: TGTGCCAGCAGCTTAGACAGGGGGAACACTGAAGCTTTCTTT
CDR3 protein: CASSLDRGNTEAFF
V gene: TRBV11-3
D gene: NA
J gene: TRBJ1-1
clone size: NA

CDR3 DNA: TGCGCCAGCAGCCGGGACAGCAATCAGCCCCAGCATTTT
CDR3 protein: CASSRDSNQPQHF
V gene: TRBV5-1
D gene: NA
J gene: TRBJ1-5
clone size: NA

CDR3 DNA: TGTGCCTGGAGTCTAACAGGGGGCCGGAGCTCTGGAAACACCATATATTTT
CDR3 protein: CAWSLTGGRSSGNTIYF
V gene: TRBV30
D gene: TRBD1
J gene: TRBJ1-3
clone size: NA

CDR3 DNA: TGCGCCAGCAGCCAAGAGTGGGGCGGGGGCGAGACCCAGTACTTC
CDR3 protein: CASSQEWGGGETQYF
V gene: TRBV4-3
D gene: NA
J gene: TRBJ2-5
clone size: NA